This paragraph covers one T cell receptor (beta chain) sequence. This clonotype was seen repeatedly, ten times or more. No antigen is known for it. No much larger clonotype is one base removed from it; base qualities were not supplied. Sequencing took place on an Illumina NovaSeq 6000. Using 5'RACE with constant-segment primers, TCRalpha and TCRbeta cDNA libraries were constructed, with sample barcodes and unique molecular identifiers added in the process. RNA was extracted from every sample with Trizol reagent. Amplification of the libraries took two PCR steps, and the second step added a second sample barcode plus Illumina TruSeq adapters. Sequencing of the libraries was done on an Illumina NovaSeq, producing 2 x 150 bp paired-end reads. In the paper's pipeline: The reads were demultiplexed and collapsed into UMI-guided consensus sequences using migec v1.2.7. Using mixcr v2.1.11, UMI consensuses were aligned to TRA and TRB V and J templates and then assembled into clonotypes. A clonotype was counted as expanded or contracted only if both edgeR and NoisET called the change significant, with noise models trained on biological replicates. For edgeR calls, the cutoffs were a false discovery rate-adjusted p below 0.01 and a log2 fold-change threshold of 1. PCA with hierarchical clustering of max-normalized trajectories of the 1000 most abundant clonotypes was used as exploratory dynamics analysis. The CD4 or CD8 phenotype of responding clones was assigned using the separately sequenced CD4+ and CD8+ repertoires. TCRdb's own reprocessing of the public reads used fastp at Q25 and MiXCR and kept productive beta chains. Rows matching on CDR3 protein sequence are summarized as one entry with the most common DNA and genes. The V and J calls follow TCRdb's processing rather than the paper's. The table for this sample lists about 110,000 distinct CDR3 sequences; 22% of them were counted only once. Clones ranked in the top ten supply approximately 40% of the sample.

This entry comes from a study of T-cell memory formation after mild COVID-19 (dated by TCRdb to the early 2020s). Study-wide context: TCR sequence clusters from the two donors were found to be largely donor specific. The cohort comprised two young, previously healthy adult volunteers, one female and one male. T-cell clones expanding and contracting after mild COVID-19 in two donors were tracked by longitudinal TCRalpha and TCRbeta repertoire sequencing.

Overall results and qualifications from the work: Some responding clones were detected in pre-infection memory, which suggested that pre-existing cross-reactive memory T cells had joined the SARS-CoV-2 response. SARS-CoV-2 specificity was not confirmed for the second-wave clones peaking on day 37. The study included only a couple of mild cases, and larger cohorts that include severe cases with pre-infection samples were judged to be necessary. From day 15 to 85, contracting clones showed balanced CD4/CD8 phenotypes, whereas a second wave of clones that expanded from day 15 to 37 leaned towards CD4+. Contracting CD4+ clones appeared mostly in the CM and EM memory subsets, whereas CD8+ clones were enriched in EMRA.

PBMCs were isolated by Ficoll-Paque density gradient centrifugation. Relative to germline, V is 0 bases shorter and J is 8 bases shorter, with 3 bases between their ends. CDR1 SGHRS and CDR2 YFSETQ were looked up in the germline V gene. Counted from cysteine to phenylalanine, this CDR3 has 11 amino acids. The CDR3 DNA has 33 bases and is translated from base 1. The chain employs TRBV5-1 and TRBJ2-1, with the D gene not confidently named. The receptor was isolated from a man aged 18 to 29 who had mild COVID-19 (a few samples of this study predate the infection). The sample titles of this study are shuffled in the database, so cell type and time point are left out; the donor was told from shared clones. Sample: PBMCs or a T cell subset sorted from them (not recorded which). DNA sequence: TGCGCCAGCAGCTTGGGATATGAGCAGTTCTTC. Translated, it gives CASSLGYEQFF.